These 22 T cell receptor beta chains were sequenced from one sample in a study of T-cell memory formation after mild COVID-19. TCRdb reanalysed the 5' RACE reads using MiXCR and keeps one entry per CDR3 protein. The sample consists of about 180,000 distinct CDR3 sequences, around 18% of them appearing once. Sequences were obtained from PBMCs or a T cell subset sorted from them (not recorded which). Receptor source: a man aged 18-30 years who had mild COVID-19 (a few samples of this study predate the infection). Cell type and time point are not known.

This clonotype occurred a few times. V gene TRBV4-3 combines with J gene TRBJ1-3, with D perhaps matching TRBD1 (5 bases). Between the trimmed V and J ends, which lost 0 bases and 3 bases, there was a span of 9 bases. There are 15 residues in the CDR3. Germline loops: CDR1 LGHNA, CDR2 YSLEER. The CDR3 sequence: CASSQDRGVGNTIYF. For the CDR3, the DNA is TGCGCCAGCAGCCAAGATCGGGGGGTTGGAAACACCATATATTTT.

This clonotype was counted a few times. The rearrangement links TRBV12-3 or TRBV12-4 to TRBJ1-6, with no clear D. V gave up 5 bases and J gave up 14 bases, with 10 bases separating them. This CDR3 region has 11 residues. The DNA for the CDR3 is TGTGCCAGCAGTCTCGGCTTCTCCCTCCACTTT. Amino acid sequence: CASSLGFSLHF.

This clonotype came up a few times. The chain uses TRBV5-5 and TRBJ2-1, with a possible D match to TRBD1 (5 bases). The V end was cut by 4 bases, the J end by 8 bases, with 10 bases between. Looked up from germline, CDR1 is SGHKS and CDR2 is YYEKEE (reference sequence). The CDR3 contains 12 residues. The DNA of the CDR3 is TGTGCCAGCAGCAGAGAACAGGATGAGCAGTTCTTC. It yields the protein CASSREQDEQFF.

The rearrangement links TRBV25-1 to TRBJ2-7; D gene uncertain. Between the trimmed V and J ends, which lost 6 bases and 5 bases, there was a span of 11 bases. The V gene's germline CDR1 is MGHDK and CDR2 SYGVNS. The length of the CDR3 is 12 residues. This CDR3 reads CASSDYSDEQYF. CDR3 sequence (DNA): TGTGCCAGCAGCGATTACAGTGACGAGCAGTACTTC.

V gene TRBV7-2 combines with J gene TRBJ2-3, with D possibly TRBD1 on 5 matching bases. This CDR3 has 15 amino acids. Germline values: CDR1 SGHTA, CDR2 FQGNSA. Trimming stripped 1 base from V and 1 base from J, with 9 bases between. CDR3 sequence reads: CASSLVGQRTDTQYF. The DNA of the CDR3 is TGTGCCAGCAGCTTAGTAGGACAACGCACAGATACGCAGTATTTT.

V is TRBV7-2 and J is TRBJ1-3; D is unclear. Germline lookup yields CDR1 SGHTA and CDR2 FQGNSA. Trimming left V 5 bases short and J 7 bases short, with 18 bases between. CDR3 length: 15 residues. The CDR3 region is CASSRLDGSRNTIYF. The CDR3 DNA sequence: TGTGCCAGCAGCCGACTGGACGGCTCGCGGAACACCATATATTTT. Full variable domain (rest looked up from reference TRBV7-2 and TRBJ1-3): GAGVSQSPSNKVTEKGKDVELRCDPISGHTALYWYRQSLGQGLEFLIYFQGNSAPDKSGLPSDRFSAERTGGSVSTLTIQRTQQEDSAVYLCASSRLDGSRNTIYFGEGSWLTVV.

This rearrangement joins TRBV18 to TRBJ1-4; no clear D gene. Germline V lookup: CDR1 KGHSH, CDR2 LQKENI. The CDR3 is 15 residues long. Trimming stripped 6 bases from V and 0 bases from J, with 11 bases between. The CDR3 here is CASSSVIATNEKLFF. CDR3 DNA: TGTGCCAGCTCCTCCGTGATTGCAACTAATGAAAAACTGTTTTTT.

Only a few counts were recorded for this clonotype. This sequence joins TRBV2 and TRBJ2-7, with a tentative D call TRBD2 (5 bases). This CDR3 comprises 15 residues. CDR1 SNHLY and CDR2 FYNNEI come from the germline V gene. The V and J ends lost 5 bases and 3 bases respectively, with 17 bases between them. The DNA of the CDR3 is TGTGCCAGCAGTCCGAGGGTACAGAATCTCTACGAGCAGTACGTC. Amino acid sequence: CASSPRVQNLYEQYV.

The J gene is TRBJ2-3, the V gene TRBV11-2, with a weak D call TRBD2 (5 bases). V lost 5 bases and J lost 4, with 7 bases in between. This CDR3 contains 12 residues. Germline V gene data show CDR1 as SGHAT and CDR2 as FQNNGV. CDR3 bases: TGTGCCAGCAGCAGGGAGTCAGATACGCAGTATTTT. As protein: CASSRESDTQYF.

This sequence joins TRBV2 and TRBJ2-4; D could derive from TRBD1 or TRBD2 (5 bases each). The V end was cut by 6 bases, the J end by 8 bases, with 20 bases between. The CDR3 covers 15 residues. The germline V gene has CDR1 SNHLY and CDR2 FYNNEI. This chain's CDR3 is CASRADGTLPHIQYF. The CDR3 DNA sequence: TGTGCCAGCAGGGCAGACGGGACCCTACCCCACATTCAGTACTTC.

The table lists this clonotype with a few counts. The V and J genes are TRBV5-1 and TRBJ2-2, with D possibly TRBD2 on 6 matching bases. V lost 4 bases, J lost 5 bases, and 18 bases lay in between. The CDR3 is 16 amino acids. In germline, CDR1 is SGHRS, CDR2 YFSETQ. The chain's CDR3 is CASSPLGGMRTGELFF. The CDR3 DNA reads TGCGCCAGCAGCCCCCTTGGGGGGATGAGAACCGGGGAGCTGTTTTTT.

This clonotype has a handful of counts. This chain uses TRBV6-2 or TRBV6-3 with TRBJ1-6; 7 bases map to TRBD1. CDR3 length equals 15 residues. Germline-derived CDR1 and CDR2 are MNHEY and SVGEGT. The V segment lost 6 bases and the J segment 8 bases; nucleotides outside the gene matches: 10. This chain's CDR3 is CASRHSQGEYSPLHF. DNA for the CDR3: TGTGCCAGCAGACACTCTCAGGGGGAATATTCACCCCTCCACTTT.

The rearrangement links TRBV12-5 to TRBJ1-5, with 7 nucleotides matching TRBD1. Germline V gene lookup returns CDR1 LGHNT and CDR2 FRNRAP. CDR3 size: 14 residues. The V segment lost 7 bases and the J segment 4 bases; nucleotides outside the gene matches: 7. The CDR3 coding sequence is TGTGCTAGTGCCCCCCAGGGGGTAAATCAGCCCCAGCATTTT. This encodes CASAPQGVNQPQHF. The complete variable domain, with remaining parts taken from reference TRBV12-5 and TRBJ1-5, reads DARVTQTPRHKVTEMGQEVTMRCQPILGHNTVFWYRQTMMQGLELLAYFRNRAPLDDSGMPKDRFSAEMPDATLATLKIQPSEPRDSAVYFCASAPQGVNQPQHFGDGTRLSIL.

This clonotype was counted at least ten times. V is TRBV7-2 and J is TRBJ1-5; D gene uncertain. The germline CDR1 and CDR2 sequences are SGHTA and FQGNSA. The V gene lost 1 base and the J gene lost 5 bases, with 9 bases spanning the gap. The CDR3 consists of 14 residues. DNA of the CDR3: TGTGCCAGCAGCTTAGAGGCAGGTTATCAGCCCCAGCATTTT. Protein sequence: CASSLEAGYQPQHF.

The gene calls are TRBV11-1 and TRBJ1-6; D remains ambiguous. The V end was cut by 2 bases, the J end by 6 bases, with 5 bases between. CDR1 and CDR2 (germline): SGHAT, FQDESV (reference sequence). CDR3 length: 13 residues. CDR3 DNA sequence: TGTGCCAGCAGCTTAAGGTTTAATTCACCCCTCCACTTT. It codes for CASSLRFNSPLHF.

This clonotype was seen ten or more times. This rearrangement joins TRBV11-1 to TRBJ2-5; possibly TRBD1 for D (6 bases). This CDR3 comprises 13 residues. V shed 4 bases and J shed 2 bases, with 8 bases lying between them. Germline CDR1 SGHAT, CDR2 FQDESV (reference sequence). The CDR3 DNA sequence: TGTGCCAGCAGCTGGGGACAACAAGAGACCCAGTACTTC. Translating gives CASSWGQQETQYF.

This clonotype was picked up a small number of times. This chain links TRBV20-1 with TRBJ2-3, with a tentative D call TRBD2 (6 bases). The V end lost 3 bases, the J end lost 0 bases, and 13 bases lay between the germline ends. Per germline, CDR1 DFQATT and CDR2 SNEGSKA (reference sequence). The CDR3 is 15 residues long. The CDR3 DNA follows: TGCAGTGCTAGGTATGCGGGGAGCAGCACAGATACGCAGTATTTT. Translation gives CSARYAGSSTDTQYF.

The table lists this clonotype with a few counts. J is TRBJ2-7 and V is TRBV5-1, with D hard to call. The CDR3 extends over 14 amino acids. V shed 7 bases and J shed 0 bases, with 14 bases lying between them. The germline gives CDR1 SGHRS, CDR2 YFSETQ. Here the CDR3 reads CASRNSQSSYEQYF. For the CDR3, the DNA is TGCGCCAGCCGAAACAGCCAGAGCTCCTACGAGCAGTACTTC.

The chain joins TRBV6-6 to TRBJ2-2; 7 nucleotides line up with TRBD2. The germline V gene encodes CDR1 MNHNY and CDR2 SVGAGI (reference sequence). Losses at the gene ends were 1 base for V and 6 bases for J; bases not matched to a gene: 5. The CDR3 length is 15 residues. This CDR3 reads CASSYFRTRPGELFF. In nucleotides, the CDR3 is TGTGCCAGCAGTTACTTCAGGACTAGGCCCGGGGAGCTGTTTTTT.

This clonotype has only a few counts. This chain uses TRBV6-6 with TRBJ2-1; 7 bases line up with TRBD1. Germline CDR1 is MNHNY and CDR2 is SVGAGI (reference sequence). V shed 6 bases, J shed 8 bases, and the junction held 10 bases outside the gene matches. The CDR3 is made up of 14 amino acids. CDR3 nucleotides: TGTGCCAGCAGCGACAGGGAACAGGGCTATGAGCAGTTCTTC. It encodes CASSDREQGYEQFF.

This sequence joins TRBV7-2 and TRBJ2-5, with D possibly TRBD2 on 5 matching bases. Germline V gives CDR1 SGHTA, CDR2 FQGNSA. The CDR3 extends over 14 amino acids. Trimming stripped 5 bases from V and 5 bases from J, with 15 bases between. The CDR3 loop is CASSQNGDGETQYF. CDR3 sequence (DNA): TGTGCCAGCAGCCAGAACGGGGATGGGGAGACCCAGTACTTC. Full variable domain (rest looked up from reference TRBV7-2 and TRBJ2-5): GAGVSQSPSNKVTEKGKDVELRCDPISGHTALYWYRQSLGQGLEFLIYFQGNSAPDKSGLPSDRFSAERTGGSVSTLTIQRTQQEDSAVYLCASSQNGDGETQYFGPGTRLLVL.

The chain uses TRBV14 and TRBJ1-1; D uncertain. Germline CDR1 is SGHDN and CDR2 is FVKESK. CDR3 length equals 14 residues. The germline V and J ends were trimmed by 1 base and 1 base, with 7 bases remaining between them. The CDR3, as DNA: TGTGCCAGCAGCCAAGCCAGCGGGAACACTGAAGCTTTCTTT. Translated: CASSQASGNTEAFF.